Listed below are T cell receptor beta chains from one sample, sequenced in a study of T cell changes during pregnancy in multiple sclerosis. The repertoire was sequenced with immunoSEQ multiplex PCR; TCRdb's copy has only in-frame clones and lacks some. The repertoire holds approximately 130,000 clones, about 95% seen once, with about 0.45% in the top ten. The sample consisted of peripheral blood, taken after pregnancy. Receptors originate from a female donor with multiple sclerosis, enrolled in a pregnancy study. Each CDR3 is given with its conserved first and last residue. The D gene is left open where the match is weak. Size is omitted from some rows. Given values are once, few, many or a class for expanded clones.

clone_size	v_call	j_call	d_call	cdr3_aa	cdr3_nt
NA	TRBV5-1	TRBJ2-7	NA	CASSYGPQGGSYEQYF	TGCGCCAGCAGCTACGGCCCACAGGGGGGGTCCTACGAGCAGTACTTC
NA	TRBV4-1	TRBJ2-1	NA	CASSQGSVSGVIYNEQFF	TGCGCCAGCAGCCAAGGGTCTGTCAGCGGAGTTATCTACAATGAGCAGTTCTTC
NA	TRBV7-9	TRBJ2-7	NA	CASSPGLGYEQYF	TGTGCCAGCAGCCCAGGACTTGGCTACGAGCAGTACTTC
NA	TRBV2	TRBJ2-1	TRBD2	CASSRLAGGSHEQFF	TGTGCCAGCAGCCGCCTAGCGGGAGGTTCCCATGAGCAGTTCTTC
NA	TRBV7-9	TRBJ2-7	TRBD1	CASSPPQGAYEQYF	TGTGCCAGCAGCCCGCCGCAGGGGGCCTACGAGCAGTACTTC
NA	TRBV28	TRBJ2-3	TRBD1	CASSRDRALHSTDTQYF	TGTGCCAGCAGCCGGGACAGGGCCTTACATAGCACAGATACGCAGTATTTT
NA	TRBV14	TRBJ1-4	TRBD1	CASSPWTGTGTTNEKLFF	TGTGCCAGCAGCCCATGGACCGGGACAGGAACAACTAATGAAAAACTGTTTTTT
NA	TRBV7-2	TRBJ1-1	NA	CASSLGTITEAFF	TGTGCCAGCAGCTTAGGGACTATAACTGAAGCTTTCTTT
once	TRBV4-1	TRBJ2-1	TRBD2	CASSQIATSGSYNEQFF	TGCGCCAGCAGCCAAATCGCGACTAGCGGGTCGTACAATGAGCAGTTCTTC
NA	TRBV5-1	TRBJ2-2	NA	CASSLETVPTGELFF	TGCGCCAGCAGCCTCGAGACAGTACCCACCGGGGAGCTGTTTTTT
NA	TRBV28	TRBJ1-2	TRBD1	CASSRKQGWYGYTF	TGTGCCAGCAGTCGAAAACAGGGGTGGTATGGCTACACCTTC
once	TRBV9	TRBJ2-2	TRBD1	CASSVDGQAGELFF	TGTGCCAGCAGCGTAGACGGACAGGCCGGGGAGCTGTTTTTT
NA	TRBV9	TRBJ2-1	TRBD1	CASETGIGNEQFF	TGTGCCAGCGAGACAGGGATAGGCAATGAGCAGTTCTTC
NA	TRBV6-5	TRBJ1-1	TRBD1	CASGNRGRNTEAFF	TGTGCCAGCGGAAACAGGGGGCGGAACACTGAAGCTTTCTTT
NA	TRBV5-5	TRBJ2-4	NA	CASSWGENIQYF	TGTGCCAGCAGCTGGGGCGAAAACATTCAGTACTTC
NA	TRBV19	TRBJ1-1	NA	CASSNRLQMNTEAFF	TGTGCCAGTAGTAACAGGCTCCAGATGAACACTGAAGCTTTCTTT
NA	TRBV7-9	TRBJ1-2	TRBD1	CASSSGQGEGYTF	TGTGCCAGCAGCTCGGGACAGGGAGAGGGCTACACCTTC
NA	TRBV28	TRBJ2-7	NA	CASSRPQGFYEQYF	TGTGCCAGCAGCCGCCCTCAGGGATTCTACGAGCAGTACTTC
NA	TRBV19	TRBJ2-2	NA	CASRTQGNTGELFF	TGTGCCAGTAGAACACAGGGGAACACCGGGGAGCTGTTTTTT
NA	TRBV9	TRBJ1-1	NA	CASSVDQGSGYTEAFF	TGTGCCAGCAGCGTAGACCAGGGCAGTGGTTACACTGAAGCTTTCTTT
NA	TRBV5-1	TRBJ1-2	TRBD1	CASSSPGQGYGYTF	TGCGCCAGCAGCTCCCCGGGACAGGGCTATGGCTACACCTTC
NA	TRBV11-2	TRBJ2-6	NA	CASSLRQGSSGANVLTF	TGTGCCAGCAGCTTACGGCAGGGAAGTTCTGGGGCCAACGTCCTGACTTTC
NA	TRBV5-1	TRBJ2-1	NA	CASRGGNNEQFF	TGCGCCAGCAGGGGGGGAAACAATGAGCAGTTCTTC
NA	TRBV5-4	TRBJ2-1	TRBD2	CASRQLAGNSEQFF	TGTGCCAGCAGACAACTAGCGGGAAATTCGGAGCAGTTCTTC
once	TRBV5-6	TRBJ2-5	TRBD2	CASSLVAGGTETQYF	TGTGCCAGCAGCTTGGTAGCGGGAGGGACAGAGACCCAGTACTTC
NA	TRBV29-1	TRBJ2-5	TRBD1	CSVEDPRGTGGETQYF	TGCAGCGTTGAAGACCCGAGGGGGACAGGGGGGGAGACCCAGTACTTC
NA	TRBV10-3	TRBJ2-1	NA	CAAGETKYNEQFF	TGTGCCGCCGGAGAGACGAAGTACAATGAGCAGTTCTTC
NA	TRBV5-6	TRBJ2-7	TRBD1	CASRLQGAYEQYF	TGTGCCAGCAGGTTACAGGGGGCCTACGAGCAGTACTTC